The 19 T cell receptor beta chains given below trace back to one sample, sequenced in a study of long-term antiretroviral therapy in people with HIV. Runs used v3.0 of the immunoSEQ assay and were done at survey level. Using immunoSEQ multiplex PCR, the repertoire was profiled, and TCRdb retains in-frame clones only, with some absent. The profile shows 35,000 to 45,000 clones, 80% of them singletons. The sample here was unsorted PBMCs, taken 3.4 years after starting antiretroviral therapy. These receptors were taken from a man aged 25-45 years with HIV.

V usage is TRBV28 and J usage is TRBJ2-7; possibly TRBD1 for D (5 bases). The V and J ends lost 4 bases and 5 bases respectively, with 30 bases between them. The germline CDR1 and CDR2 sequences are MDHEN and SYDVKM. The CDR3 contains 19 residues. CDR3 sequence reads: CASSSRDFNPAGILDEQYF. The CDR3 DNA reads TGTGCCAGCAGTTCCAGAGATTTTAATCCGGCAGGGATATTGGACGAGCAGTACTTC.

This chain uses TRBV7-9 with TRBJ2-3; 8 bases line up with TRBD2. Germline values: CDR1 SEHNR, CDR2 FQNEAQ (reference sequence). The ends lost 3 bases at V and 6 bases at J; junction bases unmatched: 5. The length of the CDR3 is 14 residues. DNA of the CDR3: TGTGCCAGCAGCTTCAGGCTAGCGGGTGATACGCAGTATTTT. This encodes CASSFRLAGDTQYF.

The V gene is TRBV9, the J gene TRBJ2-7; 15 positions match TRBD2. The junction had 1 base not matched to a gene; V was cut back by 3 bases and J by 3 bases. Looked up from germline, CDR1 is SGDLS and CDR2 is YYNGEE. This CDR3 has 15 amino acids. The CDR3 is CASSGGLAGGYEQYF. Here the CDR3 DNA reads TGTGCCAGCAGCGGGGGACTAGCGGGAGGCTACGAGCAGTACTTC.

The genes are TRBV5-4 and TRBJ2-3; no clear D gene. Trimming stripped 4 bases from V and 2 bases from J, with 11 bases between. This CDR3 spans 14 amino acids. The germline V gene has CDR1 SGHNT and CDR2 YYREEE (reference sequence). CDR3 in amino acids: CASSPETHTDTQYF. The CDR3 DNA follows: TGTGCCAGCAGCCCCGAGACCCACACAGATACGCAGTATTTT.

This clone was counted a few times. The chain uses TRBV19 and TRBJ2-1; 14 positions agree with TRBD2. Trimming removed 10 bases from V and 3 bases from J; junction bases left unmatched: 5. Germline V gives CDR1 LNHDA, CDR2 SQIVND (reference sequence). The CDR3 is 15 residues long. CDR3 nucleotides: TGTGCCACTGGACTAGCGGGAGGTTACTACAATGAGCAGTTCTTC. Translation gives CATGLAGGYYNEQFF.

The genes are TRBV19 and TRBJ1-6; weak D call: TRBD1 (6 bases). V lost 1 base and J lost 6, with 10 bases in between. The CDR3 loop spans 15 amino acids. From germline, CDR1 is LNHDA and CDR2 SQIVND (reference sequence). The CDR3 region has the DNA TGTGCCAGTAGTATAGGAGGACAGTCTAATTCACCCCTCCACTTT. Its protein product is CASSIGGQSNSPLHF.

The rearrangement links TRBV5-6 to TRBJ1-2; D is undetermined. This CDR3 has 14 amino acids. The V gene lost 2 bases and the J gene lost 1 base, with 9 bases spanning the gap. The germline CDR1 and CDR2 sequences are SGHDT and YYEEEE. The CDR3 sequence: CASSFPAINYGYTF. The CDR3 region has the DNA TGTGCCAGCAGCTTCCCAGCAATTAACTATGGCTACACCTTC.

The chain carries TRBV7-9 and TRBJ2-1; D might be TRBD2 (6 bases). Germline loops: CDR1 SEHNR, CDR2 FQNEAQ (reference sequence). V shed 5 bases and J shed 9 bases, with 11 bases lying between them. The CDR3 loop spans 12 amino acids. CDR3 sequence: CASSIRTIEQFF. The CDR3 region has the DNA TGTGCCAGCAGCATCAGGACTATTGAGCAGTTCTTC. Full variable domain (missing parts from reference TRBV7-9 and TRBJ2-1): DTGVSQNPRHKITKRGQNVTFRCDPISEHNRLYWYRQTLGQGPEFLTYFQNEAQLEKSRLLSDRFSAERPKGSFSTLEIQRTEQGDSAMYLCASSIRTIEQFFGPGTRLTVL.

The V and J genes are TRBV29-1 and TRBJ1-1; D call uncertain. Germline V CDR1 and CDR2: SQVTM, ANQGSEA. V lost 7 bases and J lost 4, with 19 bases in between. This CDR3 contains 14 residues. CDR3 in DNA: TGCAGCGCTAGGATGCCCCAAAGGGCCACTGAAGCTTTCTTT. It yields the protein CSARMPQRATEAFF.

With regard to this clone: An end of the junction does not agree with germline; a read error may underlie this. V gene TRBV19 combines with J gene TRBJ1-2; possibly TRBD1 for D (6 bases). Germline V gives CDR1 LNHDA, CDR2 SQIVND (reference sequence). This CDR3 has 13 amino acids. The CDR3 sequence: CTTSGPGGGGYTF. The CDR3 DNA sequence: TGCACCACCTCCGGGCCGGGTGGGGGCGGCTACACCTTC.

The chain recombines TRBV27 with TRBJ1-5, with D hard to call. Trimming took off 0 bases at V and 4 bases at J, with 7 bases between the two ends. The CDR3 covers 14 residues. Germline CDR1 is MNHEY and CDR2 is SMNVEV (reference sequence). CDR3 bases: TGTGCCAGCAGTTTATCAGGTTTTAATCAGCCCCAGCATTTT. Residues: CASSLSGFNQPQHF.

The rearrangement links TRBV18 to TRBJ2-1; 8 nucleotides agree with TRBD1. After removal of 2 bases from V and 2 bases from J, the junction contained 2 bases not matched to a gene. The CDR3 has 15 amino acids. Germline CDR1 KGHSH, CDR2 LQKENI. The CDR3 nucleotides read TGTGCCAGCTCACCAGGACAGGGAACCTACAATGAGCAGTTCTTC. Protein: CASSPGQGTYNEQFF.

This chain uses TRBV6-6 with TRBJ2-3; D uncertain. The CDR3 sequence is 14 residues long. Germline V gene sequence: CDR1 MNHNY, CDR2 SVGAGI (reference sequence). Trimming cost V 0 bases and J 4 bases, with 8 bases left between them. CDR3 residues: CASSYSNPPDTQYF. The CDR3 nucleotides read TGTGCCAGCAGTTACTCCAACCCTCCAGATACGCAGTATTTT.

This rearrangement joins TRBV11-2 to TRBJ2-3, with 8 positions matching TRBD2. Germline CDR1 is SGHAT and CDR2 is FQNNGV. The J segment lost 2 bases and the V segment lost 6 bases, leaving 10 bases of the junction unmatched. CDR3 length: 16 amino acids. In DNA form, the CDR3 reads TGTGCCAGCAGTTCCCGGGTACTAGCGGACACAGATACGCAGTATTTT. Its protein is CASSSRVLADTDTQYF.

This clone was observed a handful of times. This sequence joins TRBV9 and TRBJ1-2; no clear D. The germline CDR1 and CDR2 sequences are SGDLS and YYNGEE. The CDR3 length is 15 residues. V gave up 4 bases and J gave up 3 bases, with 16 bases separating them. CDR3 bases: TGTGCCAGCAGCCTGGGGTCACTCGCCGACTATGGCTACACCTTC. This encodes CASSLGSLADYGYTF.

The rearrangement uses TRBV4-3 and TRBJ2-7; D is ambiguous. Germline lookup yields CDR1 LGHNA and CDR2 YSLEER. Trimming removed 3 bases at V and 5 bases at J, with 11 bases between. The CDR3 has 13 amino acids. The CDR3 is CASSHGFDNEQYF. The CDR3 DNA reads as TGCGCCAGCAGCCACGGATTCGACAACGAGCAGTACTTC.

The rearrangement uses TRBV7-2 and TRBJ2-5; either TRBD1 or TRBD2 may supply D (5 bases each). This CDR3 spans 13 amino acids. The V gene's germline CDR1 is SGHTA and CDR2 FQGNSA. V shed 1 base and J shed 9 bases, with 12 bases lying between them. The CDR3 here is CASSLGGRGAQYF. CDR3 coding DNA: TGTGCCAGCAGCTTAGGGGGCCGAGGGGCCCAGTACTTC.

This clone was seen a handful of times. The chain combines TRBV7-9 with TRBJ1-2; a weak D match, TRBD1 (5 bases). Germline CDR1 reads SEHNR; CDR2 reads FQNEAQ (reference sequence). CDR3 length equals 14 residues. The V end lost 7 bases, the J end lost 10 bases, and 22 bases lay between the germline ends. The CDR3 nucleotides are TGTGCCAGCACCACTCTTAGTGGGGGTGGTTTCTACACCTTC. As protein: CASTTLSGGGFYTF.

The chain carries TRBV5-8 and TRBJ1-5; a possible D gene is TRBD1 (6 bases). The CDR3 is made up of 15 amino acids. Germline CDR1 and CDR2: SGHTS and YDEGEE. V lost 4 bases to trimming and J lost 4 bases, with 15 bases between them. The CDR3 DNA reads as TGTGCCAGCAGCGAAAACCGGGACACAAATCAGCCCCAGCATTTT. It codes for CASSENRDTNQPQHF.